The rows below give T cell receptor beta chains drawn from one sample of a study of early T cells in non-severe SARS-CoV-2 infection. Via MiXCR, TCRdb re-called the 5' RACE reads, giving one row per CDR3 protein. The sample includes 50,000 to 85,000 distinct CDR3 sequences, approximately 10% of them seen just once. The material sequenced was whole blood. These receptors were taken from an adult who was a healthcare worker with PCR-confirmed SARS-CoV-2 infection or an uninfected control (not recorded which). The CDR3 runs from the conserved cysteine through the conserved F or W. A D gene is named only where the DNA matches it firmly. A clone size is listed for some rows: how often the clone was seen (once, few, many), or a class if it is expanded.

.,TRBJ2-2,16,.,TRBV5-4,CASSLGGRQNTGELFF,TGTGCCAGCAGCTTGGGGGGACGGCAGAACACCGGGGAGCTGTTTTTT
TRBD2,TRBJ2-1,14,medium-sized,TRBV20-1,CSANSGRDYNEQFF,TGCAGTGCAAATAGCGGGAGGGACTACAATGAGCAGTTCTTC
TRBD1,TRBJ1-1,15,few,TRBV5-5,CASSLADRGVTEAFF,TGTGCCAGCAGCTTGGCCGACAGGGGAGTTACTGAAGCTTTCTTT
TRBD1,TRBJ2-2,16,many,TRBV5-6,CASSLVGDRGAGELFF,TGTGCCAGCAGCTTGGTGGGGGACAGGGGCGCCGGGGAGCTGTTTTTT
TRBD1,TRBJ1-4,14,.,TRBV20-1,CSARAGTGAEKLFF,TGCAGTGCTAGGGCCGGGACAGGGGCTGAAAAACTGTTTTTT
TRBD2,TRBJ2-1,14,.,TRBV6-2/TRBV6-3,CASLRAGTTNEQFF,TGTGCCAGTCTAAGGGCCGGGACTACCAATGAGCAGTTCTTC
.,TRBJ1-5,13,many,TRBV12-3/TRBV12-4,CASSLALSGAQHF,TGTGCCAGCAGTTTAGCGCTTTCAGGGGCCCAGCATTTT
.,TRBJ2-5,11,.,TRBV20-1,CSAALQETQYF,TGCAGTGCGGCACTTCAAGAGACCCAGTACTTC
.,TRBJ1-4,12,many,TRBV7-8,CASSLVSEKLFF,TGTGCCAGCAGCTTAGTTAGTGAAAAACTGTTTTTT
.,TRBJ2-2,15,many,TRBV5-1,CASSWDGIGTGELFF,TGCGCCAGCAGCTGGGACGGAATTGGGACCGGGGAGCTGTTTTTT
.,TRBJ2-1,13,.,TRBV11-3,CASSPRGYNEQFF,TGTGCCAGCAGCCCCCGGGGGTACAATGAGCAGTTCTTC
TRBD2,TRBJ2-1,17,.,TRBV9,CASSVLAGGSSYNEQFF,TGTGCCAGCAGCGTACTAGCGGGAGGGAGCTCCTACAATGAGCAGTTCTTC
TRBD1,TRBJ2-5,15,few,TRBV19,CASSLGQGFQETQYF,TGTGCCAGTAGTCTCGGACAGGGGTTCCAAGAGACCCAGTACTTC
TRBD1,TRBJ2-5,12,many,TRBV29-1,CSGLQGAETQYF,TGCAGCGGATTACAGGGGGCGGAGACCCAGTACTTC
TRBD1,TRBJ2-1,15,few,TRBV11-2,CANSSDRDGYNEQFF,TGTGCCAACAGCTCTGACAGGGATGGGTACAATGAGCAGTTCTTC
.,TRBJ2-2,14,.,TRBV20-1,CSAREGATTGELFF,TGCAGTGCTAGAGAGGGGGCCACTACCGGGGAGCTGTTTTTT
.,TRBJ1-1,14,many,TRBV18,CASSPPLGDTEAFF,TGTGCCAGCTCACCACCGTTGGGGGATACTGAAGCTTTCTTT
.,TRBJ1-6,18,few,TRBV7-8,CASSPSRVAGGRNSPLHF,TGTGCCAGCAGCCCCAGCAGGGTGGCGGGCGGTAGGAATTCACCCCTCCACTTT
.,TRBJ1-2,14,.,TRBV7-2,CASSLNRDHYGYTF,TGTGCCAGCAGCTTAAACAGGGACCACTATGGCTACACCTTC
TRBD1,TRBJ1-6,15,.,TRBV9,CASSVERQGGSPLHF,TGTGCCAGCAGCGTAGAAAGACAGGGGGGTTCACCCCTCCACTTT
TRBD1,TRBJ2-5,15,.,TRBV5-8,CASSFPGQPQETQYF,TGTGCCAGCAGCTTCCCGGGACAGCCTCAAGAGACCCAGTACTTC
.,TRBJ1-1,10,many,TRBV27,CASTIKGAFF,TGTGCCAGCACCATCAAGGGAGCTTTCTTT
.,TRBJ2-1,15,.,TRBV2,CASRVDRRGDNEQFF,TGTGCCAGCAGAGTCGACAGGAGAGGAGACAATGAGCAGTTCTTC
TRBD1,TRBJ2-1,17,few,TRBV6-1,CASRPGQKIRSYNEQFF,TGTGCCAGCAGGCCGGGACAGAAAATTAGATCCTACAATGAGCAGTTCTTC
TRBD1,TRBJ1-2,13,.,TRBV20-1,CSARQGDYYGYTF,TGCAGTGCGCGACAGGGCGACTACTATGGCTACACCTTC
TRBD1,TRBJ2-3,14,many,TRBV29-1,CSVYRGQSTDTQYF,TGCAGCGTCTACAGGGGGCAGAGCACAGATACGCAGTATTTT
.,TRBJ1-1,14,many,TRBV29-1,CSVVDIQEGAEAFF,TGCAGCGTTGTCGACATACAGGAGGGGGCTGAAGCTTTCTTT
.,TRBJ1-3,15,few,TRBV4-2,CASSPGGPSGNTIYF,TGTGCCAGCAGCCCCGGTGGTCCCTCTGGAAACACCATATATTTT
.,TRBJ2-1,17,.,TRBV9,CASSSGRWGSRYNEQFF,TGTGCCAGCAGCTCCGGGAGATGGGGGAGCCGGTACAATGAGCAGTTCTTC
TRBD2,TRBJ2-2,16,.,TRBV7-8,CASSLGLTPNTGELFF,TGTGCCAGCAGCTTGGGACTAACCCCGAACACCGGGGAGCTGTTTTTT
.,TRBJ1-5,16,.,TRBV15,CATSTFRGGENQPQHF,TGTGCCACCAGCACCTTTAGGGGAGGCGAGAATCAGCCCCAGCATTTT
TRBD2,TRBJ2-5,13,.,TRBV5-1,CASSAGGEETQYF,TGCGCCAGCAGCGCTGGGGGGGAAGAGACCCAGTACTTC
.,TRBJ1-5,15,.,TRBV4-1,CASSQDWAGNQPQHF,TGCGCCAGCAGCCAAGATTGGGCAGGTAATCAGCCCCAGCATTTT
.,TRBJ2-2,13,few,TRBV11-3,CASSLESSGELFF,TGTGCCAGCAGCTTAGAATCGTCCGGGGAGCTGTTTTTT
.,TRBJ1-5,14,many,TRBV25-1,CASSPQGSGQPQHF,TGTGCCAGCAGCCCACAGGGTTCGGGTCAGCCCCAGCATTTT
.,TRBJ1-1,13,.,TRBV5-1,CASQPGLNTEAFF,TGCGCCAGCCAACCAGGTTTGAACACTGAAGCTTTCTTT
TRBD1,TRBJ2-5,14,many,TRBV5-1,CASSLRQGQETQYF,TGCGCCAGCAGCTTGAGACAGGGCCAAGAGACCCAGTACTTC
.,TRBJ1-3,15,.,TRBV10-3,CAISSPDSSGNTIYF,TGTGCCATCAGTAGCCCGGACAGCTCTGGAAACACCATATATTTT
TRBD1,TRBJ1-5,14,many,TRBV5-1,CASSPGQGEQPQHF,TGCGCCAGCAGCCCAGGACAGGGGGAACAGCCCCAGCATTTT
.,TRBJ2-7,13,.,TRBV11-2,CASSFLGSYEQYF,TGTGCCAGCAGCTTCCTAGGGTCCTACGAGCAGTACTTC
.,TRBJ2-7,15,.,TRBV28,CASSVRDGSSYEQYF,TGTGCCAGCAGTGTCCGGGACGGGAGCTCCTACGAGCAGTACTTC
TRBD2,TRBJ2-2,14,many,TRBV30,CAWTRLANTGELFF,TGTGCCTGGACCCGACTAGCCAACACCGGGGAGCTGTTTTTT
.,TRBJ2-1,13,.,TRBV11-3,CASSLGRLNEQFF,TGTGCCAGCAGCTTGGGGCGGCTCAATGAGCAGTTCTTC
.,TRBJ2-5,15,few,TRBV19,CASSSTRGRQETQYF,TGTGCTAGTAGCTCCACGCGAGGGAGGCAAGAGACCCAGTACTTC
TRBD2,TRBJ2-1,15,many,TRBV12-3/TRBV12-4,CASSLGLAGLNEQFF,TGTGCCAGCAGTTTGGGACTAGCGGGTCTCAATGAGCAGTTCTTC
.,TRBJ2-2,12,few,TRBV18,CASYGGTGELFF,TGTGCCAGCTACGGGGGAACCGGGGAGCTGTTTTTT
.,TRBJ2-3,15,few,TRBV7-3,CASSLSRGGRDTQYF,TGTGCCAGCAGCTTAAGCAGGGGTGGAAGGGATACGCAGTATTTT
.,TRBJ2-1,11,.,TRBV6-5,CASSPGGEQFF,TGTGCCAGCAGTCCCGGTGGTGAGCAGTTCTTC
.,TRBJ2-2,15,few,TRBV7-2,CASSIDRIDTGELFF,TGTGCCAGCAGCATTGACAGAATTGACACCGGGGAGCTGTTTTTT
.,TRBJ2-7,12,few,TRBV6-1,CASGETGLGQYF,TGTGCCAGCGGCGAGACAGGCCTAGGGCAGTACTTC
.,TRBJ2-1,13,many,TRBV20-1,CSAREDHYNEQFF,TGCAGTGCTAGGGAAGACCATTACAATGAGCAGTTCTTC
.,TRBJ1-4,16,few,TRBV7-9,CASSTLINNPNEKLFF,TGTGCCAGCAGCACACTGATCAATAATCCCAATGAAAAACTGTTTTTT
.,TRBJ1-5,14,few,TRBV2,CASSQDGPNQPQHF,TGTGCCAGCAGCCAAGACGGGCCCAATCAGCCCCAGCATTTT
TRBD2,TRBJ2-7,19,many,TRBV20-1,CSARDLRSPGLAGETEQYF,TGCAGTGCTAGAGATCTAAGAAGCCCGGGACTAGCGGGAGAGACGGAGCAGTACTTC
TRBD1,TRBJ2-3,12,few,TRBV29-1,CSVTTGTDTQYF,TGCAGCGTGACGACAGGGACAGATACGCAGTATTTT
TRBD1,TRBJ1-1,16,.,TRBV12-3/TRBV12-4,CASSAPYRGWVTEAFF,TGTGCCAGCAGTGCCCCCTACAGGGGTTGGGTCACTGAAGCTTTCTTT
.,TRBJ2-1,15,few,TRBV5-4,CASSPDPSSYNEQFF,TGTGCCAGCAGTCCTGACCCGAGCTCCTACAATGAGCAGTTCTTC
TRBD1,TRBJ1-6,14,few,TRBV20-1,CSATQTGELSPLHF,TGCAGTGCTACCCAGACAGGGGAGCTTTCACCCCTCCACTTT
TRBD1,TRBJ2-7,15,many,TRBV5-1,CASSPGTGGSYEQYF,TGCGCCAGCAGCCCGGGGACAGGGGGCTCATACGAGCAGTACTTC
.,TRBJ2-3,13,few,TRBV29-1,CSVARESTDTQYF,TGCAGCGTTGCCAGGGAAAGCACAGATACGCAGTATTTT